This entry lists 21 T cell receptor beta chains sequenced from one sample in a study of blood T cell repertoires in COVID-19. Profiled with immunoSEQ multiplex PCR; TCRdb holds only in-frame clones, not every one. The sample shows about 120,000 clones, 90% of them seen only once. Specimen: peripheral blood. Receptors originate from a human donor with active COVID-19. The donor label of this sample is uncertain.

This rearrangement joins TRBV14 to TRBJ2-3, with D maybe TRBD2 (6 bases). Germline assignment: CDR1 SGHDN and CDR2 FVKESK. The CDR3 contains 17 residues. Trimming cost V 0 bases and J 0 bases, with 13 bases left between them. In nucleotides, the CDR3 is TGTGCCAGCAGCCAAGAAGCGGTCGGACTAAGCACAGATACGCAGTATTTT. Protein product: CASSQEAVGLSTDTQYF.

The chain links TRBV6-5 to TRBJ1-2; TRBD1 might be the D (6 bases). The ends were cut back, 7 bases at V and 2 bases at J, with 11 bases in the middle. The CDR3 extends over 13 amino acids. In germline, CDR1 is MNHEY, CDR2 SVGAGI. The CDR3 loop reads CASTSGVNYGYTF. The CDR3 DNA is TGTGCCAGCACCTCAGGGGTAAACTATGGCTACACCTTC.

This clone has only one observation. The CDR3 loop is CASSQDVARGGRKTQYF. The CDR3 coding sequence is TGCGCCAGCAGCCAAGATGTGGCGCGGGGGGGCCGAAAGACCCAGTACTTC. The chain employs TRBV4-1 and TRBJ2-5; 9 nucleotides match TRBD2. This CDR3 has 17 residues. Trimming cost V 0 bases and J 6 bases; bases outside gene matches: 11. Germline CDR1 MGHRA, CDR2 YSYEKL.

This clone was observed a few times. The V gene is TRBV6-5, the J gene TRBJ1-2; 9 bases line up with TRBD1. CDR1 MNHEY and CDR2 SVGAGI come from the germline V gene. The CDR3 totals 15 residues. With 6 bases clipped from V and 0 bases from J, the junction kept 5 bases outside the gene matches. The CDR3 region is CASSRDRVANYGYTF. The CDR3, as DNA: TGTGCCAGCAGCCGGGACAGGGTCGCTAACTATGGCTACACCTTC.

CDR3 in amino acids: CASSVLNQGGELFF. DNA of the CDR3: TGTGCCAGCAGTGTTTTGAACCAGGGGGGGGAGCTGTTTTTT. V is TRBV2 and J is TRBJ2-2, with D tentatively TRBD1 (6 bases). From germline, CDR1 is SNHLY and CDR2 FYNNEI. The V and J ends lost 4 bases and 8 bases respectively, with 14 bases between them. CDR3 length: 14 residues.

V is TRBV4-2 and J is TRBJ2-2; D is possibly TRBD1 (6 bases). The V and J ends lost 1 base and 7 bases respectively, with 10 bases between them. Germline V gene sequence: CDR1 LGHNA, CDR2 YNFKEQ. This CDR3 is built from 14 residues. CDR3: CASSQAGEIGELFF. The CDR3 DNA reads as TGTGCCAGCAGCCAAGCAGGGGAAATCGGGGAGCTGTTTTTT.

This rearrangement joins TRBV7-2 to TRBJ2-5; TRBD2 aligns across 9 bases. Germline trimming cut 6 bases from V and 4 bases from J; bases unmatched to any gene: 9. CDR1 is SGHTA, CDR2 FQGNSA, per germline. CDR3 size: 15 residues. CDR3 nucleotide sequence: TGTGCCAGCAGAAACAGCGGGGGGAGTCGAGAGACCCAGTACTTC. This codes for CASRNSGGSRETQYF.

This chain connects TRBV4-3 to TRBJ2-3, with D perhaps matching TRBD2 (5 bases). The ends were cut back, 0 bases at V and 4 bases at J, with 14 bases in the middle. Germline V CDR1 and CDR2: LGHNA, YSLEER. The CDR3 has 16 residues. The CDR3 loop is CASSQDAGLISDTQYF. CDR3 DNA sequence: TGCGCCAGCAGCCAAGACGCCGGACTTATCTCAGATACGCAGTATTTT.

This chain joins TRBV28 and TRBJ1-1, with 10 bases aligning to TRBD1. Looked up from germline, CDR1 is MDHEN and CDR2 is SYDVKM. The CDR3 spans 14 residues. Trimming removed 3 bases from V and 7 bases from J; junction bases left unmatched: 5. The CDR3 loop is CASSLTGGKLEAFF. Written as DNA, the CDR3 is TGTGCCAGCAGTTTGACAGGGGGCAAGCTTGAAGCTTTCTTT.

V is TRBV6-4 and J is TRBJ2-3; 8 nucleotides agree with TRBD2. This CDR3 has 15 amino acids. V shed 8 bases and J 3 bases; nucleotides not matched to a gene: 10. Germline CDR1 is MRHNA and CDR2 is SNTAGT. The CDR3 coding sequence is TGTGCCAGCGCCCAGCGGGGGACCAGGACAGATACGCAGTATTTT. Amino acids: CASAQRGTRTDTQYF.

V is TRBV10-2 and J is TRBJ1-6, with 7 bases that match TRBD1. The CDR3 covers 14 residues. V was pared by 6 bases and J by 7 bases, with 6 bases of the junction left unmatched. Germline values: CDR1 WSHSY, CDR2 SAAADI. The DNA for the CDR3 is TGCGCCAGCAGGGCAGGACAGGAAAATTCACCCCTCCACTTT. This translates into CASRAGQENSPLHF.

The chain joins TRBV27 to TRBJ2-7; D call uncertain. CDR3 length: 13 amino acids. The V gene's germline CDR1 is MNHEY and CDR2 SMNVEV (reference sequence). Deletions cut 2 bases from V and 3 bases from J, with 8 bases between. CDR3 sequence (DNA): TGTGCCAGCAGTTTAATGCCTAACTACGAGCAGTACTTC. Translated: CASSLMPNYEQYF.

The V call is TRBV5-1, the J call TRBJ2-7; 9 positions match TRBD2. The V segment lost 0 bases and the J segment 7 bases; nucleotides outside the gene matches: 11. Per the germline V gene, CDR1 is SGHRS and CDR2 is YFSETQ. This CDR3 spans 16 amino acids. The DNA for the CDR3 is TGCGCCAGCAGCTTGGAGCCTAGCGGGGTATCGCGGGAGCAGTACTTC. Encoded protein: CASSLEPSGVSREQYF.

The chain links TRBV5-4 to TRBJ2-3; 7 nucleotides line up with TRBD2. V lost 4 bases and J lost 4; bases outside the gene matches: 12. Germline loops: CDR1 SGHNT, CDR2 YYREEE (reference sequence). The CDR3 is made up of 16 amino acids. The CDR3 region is CASSSGTRGTSDTQYF. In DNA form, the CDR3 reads TGTGCCAGCAGCAGCGGGACTCGCGGGACCTCAGATACGCAGTATTTT.

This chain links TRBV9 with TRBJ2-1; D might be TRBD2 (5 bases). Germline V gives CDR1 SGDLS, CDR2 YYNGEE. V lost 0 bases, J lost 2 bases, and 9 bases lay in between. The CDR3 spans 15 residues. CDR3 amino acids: CASSVGAGTYNEQFF. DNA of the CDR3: TGTGCCAGCAGCGTAGGGGCGGGTACCTACAATGAGCAGTTCTTC.

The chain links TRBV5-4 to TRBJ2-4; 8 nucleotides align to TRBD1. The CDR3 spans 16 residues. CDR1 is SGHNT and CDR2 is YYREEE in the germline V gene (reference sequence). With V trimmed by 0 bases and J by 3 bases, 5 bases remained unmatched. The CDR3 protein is CASSLGTGNFKNIQYF. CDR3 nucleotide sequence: TGTGCCAGCAGCTTGGGGACAGGGAATTTCAAAAACATTCAGTACTTC.

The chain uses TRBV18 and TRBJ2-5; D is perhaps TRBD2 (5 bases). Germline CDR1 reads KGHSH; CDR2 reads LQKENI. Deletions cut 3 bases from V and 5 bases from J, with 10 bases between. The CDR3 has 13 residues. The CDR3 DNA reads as TGTGCCAGCTCACCGAACACGGGGGAGACCCAGTACTTC. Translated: CASSPNTGETQYF.

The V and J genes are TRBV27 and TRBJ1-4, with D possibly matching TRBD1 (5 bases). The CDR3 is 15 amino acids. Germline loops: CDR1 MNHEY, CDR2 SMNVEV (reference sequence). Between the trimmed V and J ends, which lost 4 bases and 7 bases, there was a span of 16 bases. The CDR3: CASSSPDRTGEKLFF. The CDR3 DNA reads TGTGCCAGCAGTTCCCCCGACAGAACCGGTGAAAAACTGTTTTTT.

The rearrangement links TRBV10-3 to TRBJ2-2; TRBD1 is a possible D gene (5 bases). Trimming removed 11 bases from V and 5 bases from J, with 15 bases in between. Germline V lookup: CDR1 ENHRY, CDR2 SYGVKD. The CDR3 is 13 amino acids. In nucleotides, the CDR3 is TGTGCCCTTTCGCTCCAGGGAACCGGGGAGCTGTTTTTT. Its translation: CALSLQGTGELFF.

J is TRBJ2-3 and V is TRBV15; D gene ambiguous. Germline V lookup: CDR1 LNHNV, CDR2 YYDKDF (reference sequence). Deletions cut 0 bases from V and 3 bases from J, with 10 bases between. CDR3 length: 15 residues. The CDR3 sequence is CATSRDPSPTDTQYF. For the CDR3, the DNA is TGTGCCACCAGCAGAGACCCCTCTCCGACAGATACGCAGTATTTT.

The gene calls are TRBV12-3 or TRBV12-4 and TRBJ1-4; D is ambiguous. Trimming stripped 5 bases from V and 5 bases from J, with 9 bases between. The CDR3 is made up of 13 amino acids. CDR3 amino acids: CASSPGINEKLFF. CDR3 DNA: TGTGCCAGCAGTCCCGGGATAAATGAAAAACTGTTTTTT.